The source of this T cell receptor (beta chain) is a study of blood T cell repertoires in COVID-19. In the study overall: PBMCs, B-cell-depleted T cells, or T cells were the source of the cDNA or gDNA that made up the material.

Here immunoSEQ multiplex PCR was the method, and the copy in TCRdb shows in-frame clones only, minus some. The sample lists some 150,000 clones, about 80% occurring once. V lost 0 bases and J lost 6, with 12 bases in between. The CDR3 is 15 residues long. Germline V lookup: CDR1 KGHSH, CDR2 LQKENI. The sequencing sample was made of peripheral blood. V is TRBV18 and J is TRBJ2-1; weak D call: TRBD1 (7 bases). This receptor was identified in a man aged 60 to 69 with acute or convalescent COVID-19. CDR3 loop: CASSPPGQGGNEQFF. CDR3 in DNA: TGTGCCAGCTCACCACCGGGGCAGGGGGGCAATGAGCAGTTCTTC.